This T cell receptor beta chain was documented in a study of T cells in Graves' hyperthyroidism and ophthalmopathy. General study findings and limits: A model built on 13 V-J features separated ophthalmopathy from stable hyperthyroidism. The blood repertoire included most of the expanded thyroid clonotypes above 0.001.

Not enrolled were patients with uncontrolled infection, other autoimmune disease, pregnancy or lactation. Extraction of PBMCs used 9 to 10 ml of fresh peripheral blood. Researchers amplified the TCR beta CDR3 regions from RNA transcripts. Primed by the HTBI set, a first-round RT-PCR was run on the TCR CDR3. TCRdb reanalysed the multiplex PCR reads using MiXCR and keeps one entry per CDR3 protein. The sample includes more than 500,000 distinct CDR3 sequences, 15% to 20% seen only once; the top ten take over 25%. This clonotype was recorded at least ten times. Its antigen remains unidentified. Germline trimming cut 4 bases from V and 4 bases from J; bases unmatched to any gene: 9. The CDR3 is 15 amino acids. The germline gives CDR1 GTSNPN, CDR2 SVGIG (reference sequence).

The material sequenced was blood. J is TRBJ2-7 and V is TRBV30, with TRBD2 matching over 11 bases. The receptor's source is a woman in her 30s with Graves' ophthalmopathy. The CDR3 DNA follows: TGTGCCTGGAAACTAGCGGGAGCAGGCCCGTACGAGCAGTACTTC. Protein product: CAWKLAGAGPYEQYF.